The rows below give T cell receptor beta chains drawn from one sample of a study of human T cells and chemical hapten exposure. TCRdb reprocessed the RACE reads with MiXCR, giving one entry per CDR3 protein. The sample shows about 84,000 distinct CDR3 sequences, roughly a tenth of them seen only once. This specimen consisted of whole blood, obtained in connection with sensitization to the hapten diphenylcyclopropenone (DPC). These receptors were collected from a woman aged 50 to 60 with alopecia areata. Some clones in this sample may be carry-over from other donors' samples. The CDR3 runs from the conserved cysteine through the conserved F or W. D genes are given only for firm matches. The listing skips clone size in some rows; elsewhere it reads once, few, many or a size class.

CDR3 DNA: TGTGCCAGCAGTTACTCAACGGAATGGGGGACCCAGTACTTC; CDR3 protein: CASSYSTEWGTQYF; D gene: NA; clone size: NA; J gene: TRBJ2-5; V gene: TRBV6-5
CDR3 DNA: TGTGCCAGCAGCTTAGGTATCCCCGCAGAGACCCAGTACTTC; CDR3 protein: CASSLGIPAETQYF; D gene: NA; clone size: many; J gene: TRBJ2-5; V gene: TRBV7-9
CDR3 DNA: TGCAGCGTCGGAGGGCAGATCTATGGCTACACCTTC; CDR3 protein: CSVGGQIYGYTF; D gene: NA; clone size: few; J gene: TRBJ1-2; V gene: TRBV29-1
CDR3 DNA: TGTGCCACCGGAGCTGGGAGCAATCAGCCCCAGCATTTT; CDR3 protein: CATGAGSNQPQHF; D gene: NA; clone size: few; J gene: TRBJ1-5; V gene: TRBV6-2/TRBV6-3
CDR3 DNA: TGTGCCAGCTTCAATTGGGGGACTAGCGGGGACGAGCAGTACTTC; CDR3 protein: CASFNWGTSGDEQYF; D gene: TRBD2; clone size: many; J gene: TRBJ2-7; V gene: TRBV28
CDR3 DNA: TGTGCCAGCAGCAAAGTGGAGCTAGCGGGAGAAAATGAGCAGTTCTTC; CDR3 protein: CASSKVELAGENEQFF; D gene: NA; clone size: NA; J gene: TRBJ2-1; V gene: TRBV21-1
CDR3 DNA: TGTGCCAGCAGCCCTCTCCCGGGACTAGCGGGAGGAGATACGCAGTATTTT; CDR3 protein: CASSPLPGLAGGDTQYF; D gene: TRBD2; clone size: many; J gene: TRBJ2-3; V gene: TRBV28
CDR3 DNA: TGTGCCAGCAGCAAAGGGATCCGCGGGGGCGGAACGAACACTGAAGCTTTCTTT; CDR3 protein: CASSKGIRGGGTNTEAFF; D gene: NA; clone size: many; J gene: TRBJ1-1; V gene: TRBV21-1
CDR3 DNA: TGTGCCAGCAGTTCACTAGCGGGAGGCACAGATACGCAGTATTTT; CDR3 protein: CASSSLAGGTDTQYF; D gene: TRBD2; clone size: NA; J gene: TRBJ2-3; V gene: TRBV28
CDR3 DNA: TGCGCCAGCAGCGCGGGACTAGCGGGTTACAATGAGCAGTTCTTC; CDR3 protein: CASSAGLAGYNEQFF; D gene: TRBD2; clone size: NA; J gene: TRBJ2-1; V gene: TRBV5-1
CDR3 DNA: TGTGCCAGCAGCTTCGGACGGGCCAATTCACCCCTCCACTTT; CDR3 protein: CASSFGRANSPLHF; D gene: NA; clone size: many; J gene: TRBJ1-6; V gene: TRBV11-2
CDR3 DNA: TGCAGCGTTACCGGGACTAGCGGGTTCTGCGAGCAGTACTTC; CDR3 protein: CSVTGTSGFCEQYF; D gene: TRBD2; clone size: NA; J gene: TRBJ2-7; V gene: TRBV29-1
CDR3 DNA: TGTGCCAGCAGTCCGCCGGGACTAGCGAGACAAGAGACCCAGTACTTC; CDR3 protein: CASSPPGLARQETQYF; D gene: TRBD2; clone size: many; J gene: TRBJ2-5; V gene: TRBV6-6
CDR3 DNA: TGTGCCAGCAGCCAGGCGGGTCTAGCGGGAGTGCATAATGAGCAGTTCTTC; CDR3 protein: CASSQAGLAGVHNEQFF; D gene: TRBD2; clone size: many; J gene: TRBJ2-1; V gene: TRBV3-1
CDR3 DNA: TGCAGCGTTCGCTCGGGCATGAACACTGAAGCTTTCTTT; CDR3 protein: CSVRSGMNTEAFF; D gene: NA; clone size: many; J gene: TRBJ1-1; V gene: TRBV29-1
CDR3 DNA: TGTGCCAGCTCGTCTCAGGGCCGCACAGATACGCAGTATTTT; CDR3 protein: CASSSQGRTDTQYF; D gene: NA; clone size: few; J gene: TRBJ2-3; V gene: TRBV18
CDR3 DNA: TGCAGCGTGCCGGGACTAGCGGAGCCCGGGACCCAGTACTTC; CDR3 protein: CSVPGLAEPGTQYF; D gene: TRBD2; clone size: many; J gene: TRBJ2-5; V gene: TRBV29-1
CDR3 DNA: TGTGCCAGCAGCCGCCGGGACACCTCCACAGATACGCAGTATTTT; CDR3 protein: CASSRRDTSTDTQYF; D gene: NA; clone size: many; J gene: TRBJ2-3; V gene: TRBV7-2
CDR3 DNA: TGTGCCAGCTCACCAACCTCACATAATGAGCAGTTCTTC; CDR3 protein: CASSPTSHNEQFF; D gene: NA; clone size: NA; J gene: TRBJ2-1; V gene: TRBV18
CDR3 DNA: TGTGCCAGCAGATCCGGTGGTACTAGCACAGATACGCAGTATTTT; CDR3 protein: CASRSGGTSTDTQYF; D gene: NA; clone size: many; J gene: TRBJ2-3; V gene: TRBV2
CDR3 DNA: TGTGCCAGCAGCTTGACAGGGCCCAAGGACACCTTC; CDR3 protein: CASSLTGPKDTF; D gene: TRBD1; clone size: NA; J gene: TRBJ1-2; V gene: TRBV11-2
CDR3 DNA: TGTGCCAGCAGCGACAGGGGAGGGCAGCCCCAGCATTTT; CDR3 protein: CASSDRGGQPQHF; D gene: TRBD1; clone size: once; J gene: TRBJ1-5; V gene: TRBV3-1
CDR3 DNA: TGTGCCAGCAGCCAAGGACTAGCGAAGCTCTACGAGCAGTACTTC; CDR3 protein: CASSQGLAKLYEQYF; D gene: TRBD2; clone size: NA; J gene: TRBJ2-7; V gene: TRBV3-1
CDR3 DNA: TGTGCCACCAGTGACTCGGGACGGATATCCTACGAGCAGTACTTC; CDR3 protein: CATSDSGRISYEQYF; D gene: NA; clone size: NA; J gene: TRBJ2-7; V gene: TRBV24-1
CDR3 DNA: TGCAGTGCTTCTCTGGGCGGCGGGAGCACAGATACGCAGTATTTT; CDR3 protein: CSASLGGGSTDTQYF; D gene: NA; clone size: NA; J gene: TRBJ2-3; V gene: TRBV20-1
CDR3 DNA: TGTGCCAGCAGCCCCGGGACTTCCACGCGGGAGCAGTACTTC; CDR3 protein: CASSPGTSTREQYF; D gene: NA; clone size: NA; J gene: TRBJ2-7; V gene: TRBV7-9
CDR3 DNA: TGCGCCAGCAGCCCTACCGGACTAGGAGGGTACAATGAGCAGTTCTTC; CDR3 protein: CASSPTGLGGYNEQFF; D gene: TRBD2; clone size: few; J gene: TRBJ2-1; V gene: TRBV5-1
CDR3 DNA: TGCAGTGCTAGAGTCGGTTCGGGACAGGGTGTTCATGAGCAGTTCTTC; CDR3 protein: CSARVGSGQGVHEQFF; D gene: TRBD1; clone size: many; J gene: TRBJ2-1; V gene: TRBV20-1
CDR3 DNA: TGTGCCAGCTCACGTGGTCCCCACACTGAAGCTTTCTTT; CDR3 protein: CASSRGPHTEAFF; D gene: NA; clone size: many; J gene: TRBJ1-1; V gene: TRBV18
CDR3 DNA: TGTGCCAGCAGCTCCGGGACTAGCTTTAATGAGCAGTTCTTC; CDR3 protein: CASSSGTSFNEQFF; D gene: TRBD2; clone size: NA; J gene: TRBJ2-1; V gene: TRBV7-2
CDR3 DNA: TGCAGTGCGGGGGACAGGGCCTCTGAGGAGCAGTACTTC; CDR3 protein: CSAGDRASEEQYF; D gene: TRBD1; clone size: NA; J gene: TRBJ2-7; V gene: TRBV20-1
CDR3 DNA: TGCAGTGCTAGTGTGGGACAGCAGCGTTCACCCCTCCACTTT; CDR3 protein: CSASVGQQRSPLHF; D gene: TRBD1; clone size: NA; J gene: TRBJ1-6; V gene: TRBV20-1
CDR3 DNA: TGCGCCAGCAGCCCCGGACAGGGAAGGAGTGCTGGAAACACCATATATTTT; CDR3 protein: CASSPGQGRSAGNTIYF; D gene: TRBD1; clone size: NA; J gene: TRBJ1-3; V gene: TRBV5-1
CDR3 DNA: TGTGCCAGCTCACCCTGGGGGAGCGTCCTGACTTTC; CDR3 protein: CASSPWGSVLTF; D gene: NA; clone size: few; J gene: TRBJ2-6; V gene: TRBV18
CDR3 DNA: TGCGCCAGCAGCTTGCGGGGACCAGATACGCAGTATTTT; CDR3 protein: CASSLRGPDTQYF; D gene: NA; clone size: NA; J gene: TRBJ2-3; V gene: TRBV5-1
CDR3 DNA: TGTGCCAGCAGTCAAAGGACAGGGGGCCTCTCCTATAATTCACCCCTCCACTTT; CDR3 protein: CASSQRTGGLSYNSPLHF; D gene: TRBD1; clone size: NA; J gene: TRBJ1-6; V gene: TRBV27
CDR3 DNA: TGTGCCAGCAGCTTAGTGGCTAGCGGGAGTTACCAAGAGACCCAGTACTTC; CDR3 protein: CASSLVASGSYQETQYF; D gene: TRBD2; clone size: many; J gene: TRBJ2-5; V gene: TRBV7-6
CDR3 DNA: TGTGCCAGCAGCTTAGTCGACAGGCAGCATACGCAGTATTTT; CDR3 protein: CASSLVDRQHTQYF; D gene: NA; clone size: many; J gene: TRBJ2-3; V gene: TRBV11-2
CDR3 DNA: TGTGCCAGCAGCTTGTATAGCGGGAGTACGGGTGAGCAGTTCTTC; CDR3 protein: CASSLYSGSTGEQFF; D gene: TRBD2; clone size: few; J gene: TRBJ2-1; V gene: TRBV7-2
CDR3 DNA: TGTGCCATCAGTGAGTCACAAGAGACCCAGTACTTC; CDR3 protein: CAISESQETQYF; D gene: NA; clone size: NA; J gene: TRBJ2-5; V gene: TRBV10-3
CDR3 DNA: TGTGCCACCGAGCGGGGGGGCTCCTACAATGAGCAGTTCTTC; CDR3 protein: CATERGGSYNEQFF; D gene: TRBD2; clone size: NA; J gene: TRBJ2-1; V gene: TRBV10-3
CDR3 DNA: TGTGCCAGCAGCCTAGCGTGGACTAGCGGGAGCAGCGAGCAGTACTTC; CDR3 protein: CASSLAWTSGSSEQYF; D gene: TRBD2; clone size: many; J gene: TRBJ2-7; V gene: TRBV7-2
CDR3 DNA: TGTGCCAGCAGCTTAGCGGCAGGGGACGTTTACGAGCAGTACTTC; CDR3 protein: CASSLAAGDVYEQYF; D gene: NA; clone size: NA; J gene: TRBJ2-7; V gene: TRBV11-2
CDR3 DNA: TGTGCCATCAGTGAGTCGGTCGGTAGCGGGAGGGCAAAAGACAATGAGCAGTTCTTC; CDR3 protein: CAISESVGSGRAKDNEQFF; D gene: TRBD2; clone size: NA; J gene: TRBJ2-1; V gene: TRBV10-3
CDR3 DNA: TGCAGCGTTCTCGGAAACATTCAGTACTTC; CDR3 protein: CSVLGNIQYF; D gene: NA; clone size: NA; J gene: TRBJ2-4; V gene: TRBV29-1
CDR3 DNA: TGTGCCAGTAGTATCGGGGGTCAGCCCCAGCATTTT; CDR3 protein: CASSIGGQPQHF; D gene: NA; clone size: many; J gene: TRBJ1-5; V gene: TRBV19
CDR3 DNA: TGTGCCATCAAGGACGGTTCCTACGAGCAGTACTTC; CDR3 protein: CAIKDGSYEQYF; D gene: NA; clone size: NA; J gene: TRBJ2-7; V gene: TRBV10-3
CDR3 DNA: TGCAGCGTCCCGACAGGGACAGATACGCAGTATTTT; CDR3 protein: CSVPTGTDTQYF; D gene: TRBD1; clone size: few; J gene: TRBJ2-3; V gene: TRBV29-1
CDR3 DNA: TGTGCCAGCAGTACAACCAGGCAGGCAACTCTAGCCAAAAACATTCAGTACTTC; CDR3 protein: CASSTTRQATLAKNIQYF; D gene: NA; clone size: NA; J gene: TRBJ2-4; V gene: TRBV6-2/TRBV6-3
CDR3 DNA: TGTGCCAGCATCCGATCTTGGGCGGCCTCTGGAAACACCATATATTTT; CDR3 protein: CASIRSWAASGNTIYF; D gene: NA; clone size: NA; J gene: TRBJ1-3; V gene: TRBV28
CDR3 DNA: TGCGCCAGCAGCCAAGATCAACCGGTAGCCAAAAACATTCAGTACTTC; CDR3 protein: CASSQDQPVAKNIQYF; D gene: NA; clone size: few; J gene: TRBJ2-4; V gene: TRBV4-1
CDR3 DNA: TGTGCTAGTGGCCCCGGGACAGGGATGGACGAGCAGTACTTC; CDR3 protein: CASGPGTGMDEQYF; D gene: TRBD1; clone size: many; J gene: TRBJ2-7; V gene: TRBV12-5
CDR3 DNA: TGTGCCAGCAGCGGACCTCCTAGTTCGGATACGCAGTATTTT; CDR3 protein: CASSGPPSSDTQYF; D gene: NA; clone size: many; J gene: TRBJ2-3; V gene: TRBV13
CDR3 DNA: TGTGCCAGCACTGGACAGGGGGCGCGCGGGGCCAACGTCCTGACTTTC; CDR3 protein: CASTGQGARGANVLTF; D gene: TRBD1; clone size: many; J gene: TRBJ2-6; V gene: TRBV27
CDR3 DNA: TGTGCCAGCAGCTTGGCGGGGGGCGCAGCCTACAATGAGCAGTTCTTC; CDR3 protein: CASSLAGGAAYNEQFF; D gene: NA; clone size: NA; J gene: TRBJ2-1; V gene: TRBV5-4
CDR3 DNA: TGTGCCAGCAGCATCAAGAGGTACGAGCAGTACTTC; CDR3 protein: CASSIKRYEQYF; D gene: NA; clone size: NA; J gene: TRBJ2-7; V gene: TRBV11-2
CDR3 DNA: TGCAGCGTAATGGGGACAGCACCCACGGAGCAGTTCTTC; CDR3 protein: CSVMGTAPTEQFF; D gene: TRBD1; clone size: NA; J gene: TRBJ2-1; V gene: TRBV29-1